The present entry profiles one T cell receptor (beta chain) with its context. Its antigen is not identified. The junction and the germline gene differ at one end; a read error may be behind it. This specimen comes from a study of Graves' ophthalmopathy and Graves' hyperthyroidism. Study results and caveats: Sensitivity of 85% to 90% and specificity of around 80% were achieved when a 13-signature model separated ophthalmopathy from stable hyperthyroidism. With a specificity of 72.22% and a sensitivity of about 69%, the model predicted ophthalmopathy progression. Blood was where most expanded thyroid clonotypes above 0.001 frequency also turned up.

The study amplified TCR beta CDR3 regions using RNA transcripts. Scientists carried out first-round RT-PCR using HTBI primers and then a second-round multiplex PCR. A single record per CDR3 protein comes from TCRdb applying MiXCR to the multiplex PCR reads. Among about 550,000 distinct CDR3 sequences, under 45% were seen once, and the ten largest hold about 4.1%. The germline gives CDR1 ENHRY, CDR2 SYGVKD. The CDR3 contains 15 residues. The chain uses TRBV10-3 and TRBJ2-7; TRBD1 agrees at 11 bases. The sequence derives from an adult man with Graves' hyperthyroidism. The material sequenced was peripheral blood or thyroid tissue (not recorded which). The CDR3 here is CASSYLGQGVHEQYF. In DNA form, the CDR3 reads TGTGCCAGCAGTTACCTGGGACAGGGGGTCCACGAGCAGTACTTC.